This TCR beta chain stems from a study of graft-versus-host responses after intestinal transplantation. For this clone: Antigen: not known.

This CDR3 contains 13 residues. The V segment lost 5 bases and the J segment 4 bases; nucleotides outside the gene matches: 4. Germline V gene lookup returns CDR1 SGHTA and CDR2 FQGNSA. Method: immunoSEQ multiplex PCR; TCRdb's copy keeps in-frame clones and lacks some. The profile shows about 70,000 clones, over 75% of them singletons. This chain joins TRBV7-2 and TRBJ2-5; 7 bases align to TRBD1. The specimen was unstimulated CD4+ T cells sorted from spleen or lymph node cells, collected before transplant. This clonotype originated in a human donor who was the organ donor for an intestinal transplant. The CDR3 DNA reads as TGTGCCAGCAGCCGAGACAGGGCAGAGACCCAGTACTTC. Encoded protein: CASSRDRAETQYF.